This T cell receptor (beta chain) was captured in a study of blood T cell repertoires in COVID-19. Background on the study: COVID-19 samples collected from the United States, Italy and Spain covered acute and convalescent phases. T cells, B-cell-depleted T cells, or PBMCs provided the cDNA or gDNA that served as material.

TCRdb's table, derived via immunoSEQ multiplex PCR, lists solely in-frame clones and lacks some. The sample has nearly 90,000 clones; roughly 87% are singletons. Germline CDR1 and CDR2: MNHNS and SASEGT. With 3 bases removed from V and 0 bases from J, the gap between germline ends came to 18 bases. This CDR3 has 17 residues. Seattle's enrolled individuals joined amid active infection and were then monitored longitudinally. The gene calls are TRBV6-1 and TRBJ2-7; D is perhaps TRBD2 (6 bases). The source is a man between 18 and 29 years old with COVID-19, enrolled during active disease. Sequencing was done on a sample of peripheral blood. The CDR3 nucleotides are TGTGCCAGCAGTGATTTTCGGCGGGGCGCGAGCTCCTACGAGCAGTACTTC. Its protein is CASSDFRRGASSYEQYF.